This is a list of T cell receptor beta chains from one sample in a study of CD8+ T cells in alopecia areata. Sequencing used immunoSEQ multiplex PCR; TCRdb keeps in-frame clones, though not all of them. This sample carries roughly 200,000 clones, approximately 55% of them seen once, and the ten largest clones take approximately 11%. The sample was CD8+ T cells sorted from blood, taken at week 24, from a patient treated with tofacitinib. The source of these receptors is a human donor with alopecia areata. The CDR3 runs from the conserved cysteine through the conserved F or W. The order of the fields is D gene, J gene, V gene, clone size, CDR3 DNA, CDR3 protein. D genes are given only for firm matches. Rows may omit the clone size; those that give it use once, few, many or a size class.

>TRBD2|TRBJ2-7|TRBV6-1|.
TGTGCCAGCAGTTTTAGCGGGGGGGCCTACGAGCAGTACTTC
CASSFSGGAYEQYF
>.|TRBJ2-6|TRBV29-1|few
TGCAGCGTTTACGAGCCGGGAGAAGGGATTGTAGGGGCCAACGTCCTGACTTTC
CSVYEPGEGIVGANVLTF
>.|TRBJ1-3|TRBV23-1|few
TGCGCCAGCAGCAAACAGGGAAACACCATATATTTT
CASSKQGNTIYF
>.|TRBJ1-5|TRBV5-6|few
TGTGCCAGCAGCCTGGGCAATCAGCCCCAGCATTTT
CASSLGNQPQHF
>TRBD2|TRBJ2-3|TRBV11-2|.
TGTGCCAGCAGCTGGGGGGGAGATACGCAGTATTTT
CASSWGGDTQYF
>TRBD1|TRBJ2-7|TRBV30|once
TGTGCCTGGAGTGCCGGGACAGGGGCCTACGAGCAGTACTTC
CAWSAGTGAYEQYF
>TRBD2|TRBJ2-3|TRBV9|.
TGTGCCAGCAGCGTGATGGCTAGCGGGGATACGCAGTATTTT
CASSVMASGDTQYF
>.|TRBJ1-2|TRBV7-8|.
TGTGCCAGCAGCTTATCCCACAGGGCTGGCTACACCTTC
CASSLSHRAGYTF
>TRBD1|TRBJ1-1|TRBV29-1|.
TGCAGCGTTGTGAGACAGGGGACTTTGGGCACTGAAGCTTTCTTT
CSVVRQGTLGTEAFF
>TRBD1|TRBJ1-1|TRBV25-1|.
TGTGCCAGCCAGACGACAGGGGGCTTAGATGAAGCTTTCTTT
CASQTTGGLDEAFF
>.|TRBJ2-3|TRBV4-3|.
TGCGCCAGCAGCCAAGATTGGGGGGACGGAGATACGCAGTATTTT
CASSQDWGDGDTQYF
>TRBD2|TRBJ2-1|TRBV9|.
TGTGCCAGCTCCCGGGGGGGTGAGCAGTTCTTC
CASSRGGEQFF
>.|TRBJ2-7|TRBV11-2|.
TGTGCCAGCAGCCTGGAAGACGAGCAGTACTTC
CASSLEDEQYF
>TRBD1|TRBJ1-2|TRBV15|.
TGTGCCACCAGACGGACAGGGAGTCATGGCTACACCTTC
CATRRTGSHGYTF
>TRBD1|TRBJ2-2|TRBV6-5|.
TGTGCCAGCAGTTACGGACAGGGGTCCGGGGAGCTGTTTTTT
CASSYGQGSGELFF
>.|TRBJ1-5|TRBV28|.
TGTGCCAGCAGTTTCTTGACAGGTGTTCAGCCCCAGCATTTT
CASSFLTGVQPQHF
>.|TRBJ1-5|TRBV19|.
TGTGCCAGTAGTTACCCCCGCGGTGTGGGGCGTCGTCAGCCCCAGCATTTT
CASSYPRGVGRRQPQHF
>TRBD1|TRBJ2-2|TRBV19|few
TGTGCCAGTAGTATACCAGGGGGCTGGAACACCGGGGAGCTGTTTTTT
CASSIPGGWNTGELFF
>.|TRBJ1-2|TRBV29-1|few
TGCAGCGTGTCGACGGGGAGCGGTGGCTACACCTTC
CSVSTGSGGYTF
>.|TRBJ2-5|TRBV10-3|few
TGTGCCATCAGTGAGGGGGCCGAGGAGACCCAGTACTTC
CAISEGAEETQYF
>TRBD1|TRBJ2-7|TRBV5-6|few
TGTGCCAGCAGCTCTGGGACAGGGGTAATCTACGAGCAGTACTTC
CASSSGTGVIYEQYF
>.|TRBJ1-2|TRBV29-1|few
TGCAGCGTTCGGGGCACGTATGGCTACACCTTC
CSVRGTYGYTF
>.|TRBJ1-4|TRBV29-1|few
TGCAGCGCCGGCGGGGCCCAGGGGCTGTTTTTT
CSAGGAQGLFF
>.|TRBJ2-1|TRBV30|.
TGTGCCTGGAGTGTAGGGGGGGCCCGAGATGAGCAGTTCTTC
CAWSVGGARDEQFF
>.|TRBJ2-7|TRBV5-5|few
TGTGCCAGCAGCAAGGATGACCGACAGGTCGAAGAGCAGTACTTC
CASSKDDRQVEEQYF
>.|TRBJ2-7|TRBV29-1|.
TGCAGCGTTGATAAATACGGGGAAGGCGAGCAGTACTTC
CSVDKYGEGEQYF
>TRBD1|TRBJ2-7|TRBV7-6|.
TGTGCCAGCAGCCCTCGGACAGGGGGGGCCTACGAGCAGTACTTC
CASSPRTGGAYEQYF
>.|TRBJ1-1|TRBV4-3|.
TGCGCCAGCAGCCAAGATTCCCAAGGGGCGCCGGGGAACACTGAAGCTTTCTTT
CASSQDSQGAPGNTEAFF
>.|TRBJ2-3|TRBV9|few
TGTGCCAGCGGTCCCCCTAACACAGATACGCAGTATTTT
CASGPPNTDTQYF
>.|TRBJ2-1|TRBV15|.
TGTGCCACCAGCTCGACTATCTCCTACAATGAGCAGTTCTTC
CATSSTISYNEQFF
>.|TRBJ1-6|TRBV30|few
TGTGCCTGGAGTGAGGGGCAGGATAATTCACCCCTCCACTTT
CAWSEGQDNSPLHF
>TRBD2|TRBJ2-3|TRBV4-1|once
TGCGCCAGCAGCCAGGAAGCGGGAAACACAGATACGCAGTATTTT
CASSQEAGNTDTQYF
>TRBD2|TRBJ2-2|TRBV10-3|.
TGTGCCATCAGCCCTGGGACTAGCCGGACCGGGGAGCTGTTTTTT
CAISPGTSRTGELFF
>TRBD2|TRBJ2-3|TRBV7-9|.
TGTGCCAGTCGAAGCGGGGACACAGATACGCAGTATTTT
CASRSGDTDTQYF
>.|TRBJ1-1|TRBV4-1|.
TGCGCCAGCAGCCAAGAGATGAACACTGAAGCTTTCTTT
CASSQEMNTEAFF
>.|TRBJ1-2|TRBV6-6|.
TGTGCCAGCAGTTACGGGGTCAAGGACGGCTACACCTTC
CASSYGVKDGYTF
>TRBD1|TRBJ2-5|TRBV10-3|.
TGTGCCATGGGGGACAGACAAGAGACCCAGTACTTC
CAMGDRQETQYF
>.|TRBJ2-7|TRBV5-6|.
TGTGCCAGCAGCTTTGGCAGGGGCTACGAGCAGTACTTC
CASSFGRGYEQYF
>TRBD1|TRBJ1-3|TRBV4-3|.
TGCGCCAGCAGTCTAGCCGGGACAGGGAACACCATATATTTT
CASSLAGTGNTIYF
>.|TRBJ1-2|TRBV5-1|.
TGCGCCAGCAGCTTGCGCGGGGACGAAGGCTACACCTTC
CASSLRGDEGYTF
>.|TRBJ1-4|TRBV2|.
TGTGCCAGCATTCAAACTCTAGGGGGGAATGGTGAAAAACTGTTTTTT
CASIQTLGGNGEKLFF
>.|TRBJ1-1|TRBV10-3|.
TGTGCCATCAGTGCAACCTCTACACCAAACACTGAAGCTTTCTTT
CAISATSTPNTEAFF
>TRBD1|TRBJ2-2|TRBV5-6|few
TGTGCCAGCAGCTTGGTCCTGGAAACAGGGGGCAACACCGGGGAGCTGTTTTTT
CASSLVLETGGNTGELFF
>.|TRBJ2-3|TRBV2|.
TGTGCCAGCAGTGAAGATTTGGGGTTCACAGATACGCAGTATTTT
CASSEDLGFTDTQYF
>.|TRBJ2-7|TRBV7-6|medium-sized
TGTGCCAGCAGCTTAGAAGGGACTCGAGTCGAGCAGTACTTC
CASSLEGTRVEQYF
>TRBD1|TRBJ2-3|TRBV7-6|.
TGTGCCAGCAGCTTGTCGACAGGGCTACCGAGGGGCACAGATACGCAGTATTTT
CASSLSTGLPRGTDTQYF
>TRBD1|TRBJ2-7|TRBV29-1|.
TGCAGCGTTGAGGACAGGGGGGGAGGCGAGCAGTACTTC
CSVEDRGGGEQYF
>.|TRBJ1-4|TRBV30|.
TGTGCCTGGACAGACGGAGTGAATGAAAAACTGTTTTTT
CAWTDGVNEKLFF
>.|TRBJ1-2|TRBV29-1|few
TGCAGCGTTGTACAGGTGGATGGCTACACCTTC
CSVVQVDGYTF
>TRBD2|TRBJ2-1|TRBV5-1|few
TGCGCCAGCAGTAAAAGCGGGGGGAGCAATGAGCAGTTCTTC
CASSKSGGSNEQFF
>.|TRBJ2-5|TRBV30|.
TGTGCCTGGAGTAAGCTAGCCTGGGAAGAGACCCAGTACTTC
CAWSKLAWEETQYF
>.|TRBJ1-1|TRBV14|medium-sized
TGTGCCAGCAGCCAAGATCCCGGCCCCCTGGCTGAAGCTTTCTTT
CASSQDPGPLAEAFF